This entry describes one TCR beta chain. A few counts support this clone. The clone's antigen remains unknown. Per-base quality was not reported, and no clone a single base away is much larger than it. TCRbeta CDR3 regions were amplified from genomic DNA using the immunoSEQ Assay, a bias-controlled multiplex PCR. The paper's data handling went like this. Within the assay, amplification of reference gene primers was used to estimate how many nucleated cells each sample contained. Sequence reads were collapsed and filtered to measure the absolute abundance of every unique TCRbeta CDR3 rearrangement. For each sample, productive Simpson clonality was calculated as the square root of Simpson's diversity index over productive rearrangements. Entries here come from immuneACCESS through TCRdb and include only in-frame sequences with V and J called. Some clones fail to appear in such tables; in the studies checked, an unresolved V gene covers under half of the shortfall, and the cause of the remainder is unknown. That table supplies the V and J calls and clone size; D and trimming were determined from the DNA. In all, the sample holds more than 200,000 clones, and over 65% of those were seen once. About 2.5% of the sample is held by the ten biggest clonotypes.

The germline V gene supplies CDR1 SGHVS and CDR2 FQNEAQ. Trimming at the junction amounts to 5 bases on V and 8 bases on J, and the germline ends lie 15 bases apart. Its CDR3 holds 13 amino acids, cysteine through phenylalanine. Solely the CDR3 DNA is kept, with 39 bases framed from the first base. The sample originates from a study of blood T cell repertoires in COVID-19 (dated by TCRdb to 2020 to 2022). A note on the overall study: The collaborator samples originated in the United States, Italy and Spain and spanned the acute and convalescent phases of COVID-19. The material from the prospective study consisted of cDNA or gDNA derived from T cells, B-cell-depleted T cells, or PBMCs. Deeply sampled blood TCRbeta repertoires from subjects exposed to, actively infected with, or recovered from COVID-19 were included in the dataset. The repertoires were released in a freely available public database meant as a resource for research on the immune response to SARS-CoV-2. Samples were obtained from the ongoing ImmuneRACE study (first 160 participants) and from over 1,000 subjects provided by 6 global collaborators. The sample metadata nearly always contained a de-identified subject ID, COVID-19 status, age in years and sex. Where HLA class I and class II types were available, the types were taken from metadata supplied by the sample provider, not from assay-based typing. Broad study findings and their caveats: The quantity of clinical and demographic metadata differed by source and by participant and was supplied without curation.

Collaborating institutions collected whole blood in K2EDTA tubes following their own protocols. For TCRbeta analysis, collaborators shipped samples as frozen whole blood, isolated PBMCs, or DNA extracted from either of those sample types. Sample: peripheral blood. This TCR derives from an older woman with active or convalescent COVID-19. Recombination linked TRBV7-8 to TRBJ1-2; the D gene is not confidently resolved. CDR3 region: CASSRGLVEGYTF. The DNA reads as follows: TGTGCCAGCAGCCGTGGGTTGGTGGAGGGCTACACCTTC.